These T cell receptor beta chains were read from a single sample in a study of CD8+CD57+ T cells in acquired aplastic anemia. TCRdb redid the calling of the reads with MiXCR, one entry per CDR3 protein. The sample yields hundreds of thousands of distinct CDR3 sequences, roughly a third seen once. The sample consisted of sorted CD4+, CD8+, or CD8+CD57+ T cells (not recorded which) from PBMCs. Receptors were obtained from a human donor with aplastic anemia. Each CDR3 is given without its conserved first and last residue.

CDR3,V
ASSESGRVRNTIY,TRBV10-1
ASTSSFSGNTIY,TRBV6-1
ASSSPGAGGRTDTQY,TRBV11-2
ASSGRQGTYEQY,TRBV6-1
ASSVARLAGGRYNEQF,TRBV9
ATSPDRGTEAF,TRBV2
ASSILAGGRYTGELF,TRBV10-3
SARDSGGARADTQY,TRBV20-1
ASSSGQGIQGETQY,TRBV7-2
ASRWTGPPFEQY,TRBV2
SALQGAYTEAF,TRBV20-1
ASSLEGLGNTIY,TRBV5-5
ATSRGQVSYEQY,TRBV15
ASSLAGQGDGYT,TRBV5-1
ASSLSATSGGTDTQY,TRBV7-2
ASRQQDLGEKLF,TRBV6-1
ASSNGQNYGYT,TRBV10-3
SVEPTSGRDNEQF,TRBV29-1
ASMVGGTYEQY,TRBV2
ASSQALRGGLDEQF,TRBV3-1
ASSQAPRQASSGANVLT,TRBV4-2
ASSPRDRVDYEQY,TRBV18
ASRWTGGTDTQY,TRBV28
ASNRDGKNIQY,TRBV7-2
SARVTGTSEAF,TRBV20-1
ASTQGGSPNTGELF,TRBV13
SAAGQGGEQY,TRBV20-1
ASSEESGRAYNEQF,TRBV2
ASSQDAQGARYGYT,TRBV4-3
ASSGTSGGAVDTGELF,TRBV9
AGDRGRNQPQH,TRBV2
ASSFTGAGNTGELF,TRBV5-1
ASSPAGWLGTEAF,TRBV7-8
ASSSTRVGDRGLHEQY,TRBV11-2
ASSLEDHTDTQY,TRBV7-8
ATSDPRPDRLGHGTLH,TRBV2
ASSQLPMRNQPQH,TRBV4-1
ASSVADHRSYEQY,TRBV9
ASSFGELNTEAF,TRBV12-3/TRBV12-4
ASSLAGQTDTQY,TRBV5-1
ASSHWGGSGTGELF,TRBV7-8
ASSLIGTGVGAF,TRBV7-9
ASSGVGTDASGYT,TRBV2
ATSDPAQGDTGELF,TRBV24-1
ATSDLASEAYNEQF,TRBV24-1
ASSVGGVSNQPQH,TRBV5-1
ASSLDTEYEQY,TRBV5-1
SASSSAGLNTEAF,TRBV20-1
ASTGPGNT,TRBV19
ASRETGVGQPQH,TRBV10-2